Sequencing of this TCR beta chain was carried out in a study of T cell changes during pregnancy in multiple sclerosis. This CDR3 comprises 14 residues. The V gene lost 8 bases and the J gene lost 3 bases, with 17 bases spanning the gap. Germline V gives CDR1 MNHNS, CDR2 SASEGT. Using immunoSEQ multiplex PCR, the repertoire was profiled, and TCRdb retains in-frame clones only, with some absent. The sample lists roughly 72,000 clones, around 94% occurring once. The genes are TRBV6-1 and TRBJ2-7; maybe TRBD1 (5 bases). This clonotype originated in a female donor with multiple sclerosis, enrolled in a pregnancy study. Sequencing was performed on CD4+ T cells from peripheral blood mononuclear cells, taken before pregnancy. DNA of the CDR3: TGTGCCAGCGGATGGACACCGACCTACTACGAGCAGTACTTC. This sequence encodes CASGWTPTYYEQYF.